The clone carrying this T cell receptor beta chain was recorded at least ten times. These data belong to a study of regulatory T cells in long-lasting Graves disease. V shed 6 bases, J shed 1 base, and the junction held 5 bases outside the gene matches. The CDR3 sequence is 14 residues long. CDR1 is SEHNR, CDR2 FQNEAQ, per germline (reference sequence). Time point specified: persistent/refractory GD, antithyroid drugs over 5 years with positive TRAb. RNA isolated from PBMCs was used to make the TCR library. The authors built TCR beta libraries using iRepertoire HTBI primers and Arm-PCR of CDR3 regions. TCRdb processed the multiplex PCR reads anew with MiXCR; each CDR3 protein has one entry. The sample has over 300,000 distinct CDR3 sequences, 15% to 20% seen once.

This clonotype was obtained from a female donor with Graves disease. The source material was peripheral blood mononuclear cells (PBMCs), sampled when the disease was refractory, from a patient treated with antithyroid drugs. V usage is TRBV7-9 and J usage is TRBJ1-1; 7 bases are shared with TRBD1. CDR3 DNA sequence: TGTGCCAGCAGTCCAGACAGGGCGAACACTGAAGCTTTCTTT. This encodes CASSPDRANTEAFF. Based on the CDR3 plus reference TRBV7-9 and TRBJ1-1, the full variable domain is DTGVSQNPRHKITKRGQNVTFRCDPISEHNRLYWYRQTLGQGPEFLTYFQNEAQLEKSRLLSDRFSAERPKGSFSTLEIQRTEQGDSAMYLCASSPDRANTEAFFGQGTRLTVV.